This T cell receptor (beta chain) was recovered during a study of blood T cells in healthy people across ages. The V gene's germline CDR1 is MGHDK and CDR2 SYGVNS. The CDR3 contains 14 residues. This clonotype was observed a handful of times. Its antigen is undetermined. One end of the junction does not line up with germline, which may come from a read error. Broader study findings: PBMCs were not sorted, which prevented a conclusive comparison of naive versus antigen-experienced cells.

A second roughly 7 to 12 cycle PCR used barcoded and J-beta primers. MiXCR, applied by TCRdb to the 5' RACE reads, yields one record per CDR3 protein. The data contain 650,000 to 950,000 distinct CDR3 sequences, under 45% of them singletons. The sample comprised blood. This TCR came from a man in his sixties in good health. The chain couples TRBV25-1 to TRBJ1-1; a possible D gene is TRBD1 (6 bases). The CDR3 DNA follows: TGTGCCAGCAGTTTAGGGGGATGGGGGACTGAGGCTTTCTTT. This codes for CASSLGGWGTEAFF. The full variable domain, its missing parts supplied by reference TRBV25-1 and TRBJ1-1, is EADIYQTPRYLVIGTGKKITLECSQTMGHDKMYWYQQDPGMELHLIHYSYGVNSTEKGDLSSESTVSRIRTEHFPLTLESARPSHTSQYLCASSLGGWGTEAFFGQGTRLTVV.